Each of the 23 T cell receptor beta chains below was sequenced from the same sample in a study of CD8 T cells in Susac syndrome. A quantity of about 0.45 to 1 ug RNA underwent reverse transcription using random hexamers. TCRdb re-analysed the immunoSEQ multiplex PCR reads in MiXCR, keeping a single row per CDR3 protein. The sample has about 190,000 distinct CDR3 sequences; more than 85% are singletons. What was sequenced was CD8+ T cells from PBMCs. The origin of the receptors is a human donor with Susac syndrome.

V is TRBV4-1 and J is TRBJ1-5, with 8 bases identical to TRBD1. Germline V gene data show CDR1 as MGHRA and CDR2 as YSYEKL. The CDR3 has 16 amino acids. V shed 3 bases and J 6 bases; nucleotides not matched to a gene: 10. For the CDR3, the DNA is TGCGCCAGCAGCCAGGAACCGGGACAGGTCGGTCAGCCCCAGCATTTT. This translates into CASSQEPGQVGQPQHF.

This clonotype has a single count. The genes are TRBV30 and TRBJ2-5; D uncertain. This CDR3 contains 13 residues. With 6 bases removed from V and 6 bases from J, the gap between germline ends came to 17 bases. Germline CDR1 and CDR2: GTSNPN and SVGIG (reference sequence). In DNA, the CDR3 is TGTGCCTGCAGCCCCATCGAACTCCAGACCCAGTACTTC. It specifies CACSPIELQTQYF.

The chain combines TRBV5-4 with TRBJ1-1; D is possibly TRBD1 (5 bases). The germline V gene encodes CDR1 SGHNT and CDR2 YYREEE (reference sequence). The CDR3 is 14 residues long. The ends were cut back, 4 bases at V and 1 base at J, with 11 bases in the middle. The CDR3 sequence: CASSPPGQNTEAFF. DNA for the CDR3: TGTGCCAGCAGCCCTCCCGGACAGAACACTGAAGCTTTCTTT.

The CDR3 nucleotides read TGTGCCATCAGTGAGTCGTACGGGACAGGGGATCAAGATACGCAGTATTTT. Amino acid sequence: CAISESYGTGDQDTQYF. The chain is built from TRBV10-3 and TRBJ2-3; TRBD1 agrees at 10 bases. J gave up 5 bases and V 0 bases, and 8 bases lay outside the gene matches. The germline gives CDR1 ENHRY, CDR2 SYGVKD. The CDR3 has 17 residues.

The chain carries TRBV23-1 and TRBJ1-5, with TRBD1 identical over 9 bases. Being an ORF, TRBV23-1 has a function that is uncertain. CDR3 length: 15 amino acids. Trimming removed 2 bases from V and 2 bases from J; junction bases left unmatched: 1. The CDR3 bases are TGCGCCAGCAGTCAAAGGACAGGGGGCAATCAGCCCCAGCATTTT. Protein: CASSQRTGGNQPQHF.

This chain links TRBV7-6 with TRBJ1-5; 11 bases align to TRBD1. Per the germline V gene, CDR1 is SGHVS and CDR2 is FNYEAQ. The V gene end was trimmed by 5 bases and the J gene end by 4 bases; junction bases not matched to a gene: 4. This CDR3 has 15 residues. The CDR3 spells CASSMGQGVNQPQHF. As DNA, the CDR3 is TGTGCCAGCAGCATGGGACAGGGGGTAAATCAGCCCCAGCATTTT.

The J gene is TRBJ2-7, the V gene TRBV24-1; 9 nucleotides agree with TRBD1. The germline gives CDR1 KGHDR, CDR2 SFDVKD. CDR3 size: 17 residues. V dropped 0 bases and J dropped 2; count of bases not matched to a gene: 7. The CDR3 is CATSDLQRDRETYEQYF. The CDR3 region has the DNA TGTGCCACCAGTGATTTGCAAAGGGACAGGGAAACCTACGAGCAGTACTTC.

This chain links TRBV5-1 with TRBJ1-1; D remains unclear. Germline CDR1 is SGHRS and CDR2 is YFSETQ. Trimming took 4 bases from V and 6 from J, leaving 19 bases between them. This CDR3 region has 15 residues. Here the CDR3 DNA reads TGCGCCAGCAGCACCTTAGAACCTGTGGAGGCTGAAGCTTTCTTT. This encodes CASSTLEPVEAEAFF.

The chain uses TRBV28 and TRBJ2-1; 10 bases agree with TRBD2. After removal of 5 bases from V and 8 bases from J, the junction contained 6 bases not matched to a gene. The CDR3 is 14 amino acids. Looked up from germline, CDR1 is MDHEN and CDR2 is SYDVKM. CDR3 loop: CASSLAGVVDEQFF. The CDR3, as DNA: TGTGCCAGCAGTCTAGCGGGAGTAGTGGATGAGCAGTTCTTC.

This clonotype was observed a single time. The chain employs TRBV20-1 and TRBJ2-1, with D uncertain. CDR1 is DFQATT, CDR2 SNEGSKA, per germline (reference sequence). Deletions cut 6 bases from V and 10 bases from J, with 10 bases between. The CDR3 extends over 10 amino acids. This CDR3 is CSASKGEQFF. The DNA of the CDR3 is TGCAGTGCCAGTAAGGGAGAGCAGTTCTTC.

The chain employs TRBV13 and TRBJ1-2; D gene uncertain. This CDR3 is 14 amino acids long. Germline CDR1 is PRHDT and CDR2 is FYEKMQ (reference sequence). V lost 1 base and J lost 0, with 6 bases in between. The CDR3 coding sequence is TGTGCCAGCAGCTTAGCGGCCTCTAACTATGGCTACACCTTC. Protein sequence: CASSLAASNYGYTF.

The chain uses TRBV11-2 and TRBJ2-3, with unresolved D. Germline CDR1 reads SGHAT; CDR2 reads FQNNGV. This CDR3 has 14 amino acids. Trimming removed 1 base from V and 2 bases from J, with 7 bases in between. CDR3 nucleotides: TGTGCCAGCAGCTTAGTGAGTGACACAGATACGCAGTATTTT. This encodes CASSLVSDTDTQYF.

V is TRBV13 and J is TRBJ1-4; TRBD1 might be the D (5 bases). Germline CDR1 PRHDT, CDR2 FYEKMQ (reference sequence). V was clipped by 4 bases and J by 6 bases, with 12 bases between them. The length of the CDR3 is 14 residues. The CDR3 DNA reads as TGTGCCAGCAGCTACCGGGGGAAGGATGAAAAACTGTTTTTT. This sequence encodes CASSYRGKDEKLFF.

CDR3 nucleotides: TGTGCCAGCAGTTACTTCGGCGCGGGAGGGGTATCCTACAATGAGCAGTTCTTC. Protein: CASSYFGAGGVSYNEQFF. The V gene is TRBV6-5, the J gene TRBJ2-1; 9 nucleotides match TRBD2. Trimming removed 1 base from V and 1 base from J; junction bases left unmatched: 8. The germline gives CDR1 MNHEY, CDR2 SVGAGI. This CDR3 comprises 18 residues.

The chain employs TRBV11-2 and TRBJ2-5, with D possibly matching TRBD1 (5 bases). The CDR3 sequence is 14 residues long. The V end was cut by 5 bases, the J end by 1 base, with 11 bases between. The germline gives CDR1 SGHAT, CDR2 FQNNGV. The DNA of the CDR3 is TGTGCCAGCAGCCCCGGACAATTCCAAGAGACCCAGTACTTC. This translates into CASSPGQFQETQYF.

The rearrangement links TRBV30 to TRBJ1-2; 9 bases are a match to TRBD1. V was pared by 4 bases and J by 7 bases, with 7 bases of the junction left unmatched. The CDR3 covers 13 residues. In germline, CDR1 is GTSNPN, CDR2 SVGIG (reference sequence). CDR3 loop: CAWNPGQGFGYTF. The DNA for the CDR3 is TGTGCCTGGAATCCGGGACAGGGTTTTGGCTACACCTTC.

The CDR3 DNA is TGCAGTGCTAGTCAGGCTTCCTACGAGCAGTACTTC. It is translated as CSASQASYEQYF. This chain joins TRBV20-1 and TRBJ2-7; D not certain. The CDR3 contains 12 residues. Looked up from germline, CDR1 is DFQATT and CDR2 is SNEGSKA (reference sequence). V was clipped by 3 bases and J by 1 base, with 7 bases between them.

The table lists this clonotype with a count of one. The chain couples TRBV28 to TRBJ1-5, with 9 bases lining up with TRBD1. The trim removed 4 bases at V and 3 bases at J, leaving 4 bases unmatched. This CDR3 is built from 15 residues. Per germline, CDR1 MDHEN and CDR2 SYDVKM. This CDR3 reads CASSSGTGNNQPQHF. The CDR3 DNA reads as TGTGCCAGCAGTTCCGGGACAGGGAACAATCAGCCCCAGCATTTT.

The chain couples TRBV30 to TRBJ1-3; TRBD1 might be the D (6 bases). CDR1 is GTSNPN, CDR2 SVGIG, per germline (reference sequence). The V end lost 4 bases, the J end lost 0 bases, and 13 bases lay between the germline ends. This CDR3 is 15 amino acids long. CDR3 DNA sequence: TGTGCCTGGACCTTAACAGGGTACTCTGGAAACACCATATATTTT. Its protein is CAWTLTGYSGNTIYF.

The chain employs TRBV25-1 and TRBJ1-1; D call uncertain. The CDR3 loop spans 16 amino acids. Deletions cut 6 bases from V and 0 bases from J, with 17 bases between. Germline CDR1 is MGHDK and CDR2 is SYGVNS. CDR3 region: CASREADTEMNTEAFF. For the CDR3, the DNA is TGTGCCAGCAGAGAGGCAGACACGGAGATGAACACTGAAGCTTTCTTT. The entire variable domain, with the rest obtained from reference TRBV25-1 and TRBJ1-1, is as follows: EADIYQTPRYLVIGTGKKITLECSQTMGHDKMYWYQQDPGMELHLIHYSYGVNSTEKGDLSSESTVSRIRTEHFPLTLESARPSHTSQYLCASREADTEMNTEAFFGQGTRLTVV.

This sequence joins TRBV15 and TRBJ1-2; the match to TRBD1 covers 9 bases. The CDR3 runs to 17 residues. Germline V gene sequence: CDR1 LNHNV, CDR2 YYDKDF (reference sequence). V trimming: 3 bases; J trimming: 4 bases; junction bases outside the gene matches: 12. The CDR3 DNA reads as TGTGCCACCAGCAGGGGAGACCGGGACAGGGACGGCTATGGCTACACCTTC. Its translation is CATSRGDRDRDGYGYTF.

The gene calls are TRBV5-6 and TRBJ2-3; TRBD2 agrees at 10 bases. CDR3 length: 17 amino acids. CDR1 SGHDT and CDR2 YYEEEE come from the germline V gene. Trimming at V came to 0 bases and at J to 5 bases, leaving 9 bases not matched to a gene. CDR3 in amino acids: CASSLEGASGSGDTQYF. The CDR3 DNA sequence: TGTGCCAGCAGCTTGGAGGGGGCTAGCGGGAGTGGAGATACGCAGTATTTT.

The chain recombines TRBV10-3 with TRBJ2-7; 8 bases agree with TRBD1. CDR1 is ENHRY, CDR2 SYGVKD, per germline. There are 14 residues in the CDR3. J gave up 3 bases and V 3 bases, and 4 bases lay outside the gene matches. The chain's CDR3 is CAISDSGQGYEQYF. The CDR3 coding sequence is TGTGCCATCAGTGACTCCGGACAGGGCTACGAGCAGTACTTC.